The 17 T cell receptor beta chains below come from one sample, sequenced in a study of control samples from healthy donors and cancer patients. TCRdb keeps only in-frame clones here, not all; method: immunoSEQ multiplex PCR. The table records some 120,000 clones, about 90% of them present only once. Sequencing was carried out using blood. The receptors come from a man between 60 and 75 years old in good health.

This clone appeared a single time. The rearrangement links TRBV13 to TRBJ1-6; TRBD1 might be the D (5 bases). V lost 2 bases, J lost 9 bases, and 14 bases lay in between. The CDR3 extends over 15 amino acids. CDR1 and CDR2 (germline): PRHDT, FYEKMQ (reference sequence). The CDR3 DNA sequence: TGTGCCAGCAGCTTACTTGGGGAGGGGATTTCACCCCTCCACTTT. This sequence encodes CASSLLGEGISPLHF.

The chain joins TRBV19 to TRBJ1-2; 9 bases are a match to TRBD1. Germline CDR1 is LNHDA and CDR2 is SQIVND (reference sequence). CDR3 length: 14 residues. The trim removed 6 bases at V and 4 bases at J, leaving 6 bases unmatched. Here the CDR3 DNA reads TGTGCCAGTAGGCTGGGGACAGGGATCTATGGCTACACCTTC. It encodes CASRLGTGIYGYTF.

The chain joins TRBV10-3 to TRBJ1-4; TRBD1 matches 7 bases. Germline trimming cut 10 bases from V and 5 bases from J; bases unmatched to any gene: 10. This CDR3 comprises 14 residues. CDR1 is ENHRY, CDR2 SYGVKD, per germline. The CDR3 DNA reads as TGTGCCACCAAGGCGACAGGGCTAAATGAAAAACTGTTTTTT. Amino acid sequence: CATKATGLNEKLFF.

The rearrangement uses TRBV6-5 and TRBJ1-2, with 9 bases that match TRBD1. Germline trimming cut 4 bases from V and 2 bases from J; bases unmatched to any gene: 8. In germline, CDR1 is MNHEY, CDR2 SVGAGI. The CDR3 extends over 16 amino acids. The CDR3 sequence is CASSSSTGGKNYGYTF. The CDR3 bases are TGTGCCAGCAGTTCCTCGACAGGGGGGAAGAACTATGGCTACACCTTC.

This sequence joins TRBV19 and TRBJ1-5; no definite D call. With 0 bases removed from V and 2 bases from J, the gap between germline ends came to 11 bases. There are 16 residues in the CDR3. CDR1 is LNHDA, CDR2 SQIVND, per germline (reference sequence). This CDR3 is CASSIDGSSGNQPQHF. The CDR3 DNA reads as TGTGCCAGTAGTATAGACGGGTCGTCAGGCAATCAGCCCCAGCATTTT.

With regard to this clone: At one end, the junction sequence differs from germline, possibly due to a read error. The gene calls are TRBV5-8 and TRBJ1-1, with D hard to call. CDR3 size: 13 residues. Germline CDR1 reads SGHTS; CDR2 reads YDEGEE. CDR3 coding DNA: TGTGCCAGCAGTGGACGGGTGAACGCTGAAGCTTTCTTT. Translated: CASSGRVNAEAFF.

The V call is TRBV29-1, the J call TRBJ2-2; 7 bases are shared with TRBD1. The CDR3 runs to 13 residues. Germline V gives CDR1 SQVTM, CDR2 ANQGSEA. Trimming cost V 6 bases and J 7 bases; bases outside gene matches: 8. The CDR3 loop is CSVSTGASGELFF. The CDR3 bases are TGCAGCGTATCCACAGGGGCGAGCGGGGAGCTGTTTTTT.

The rearrangement uses TRBV24-1 and TRBJ2-3, with 10 positions matching TRBD1. Per the germline V gene, CDR1 is KGHDR and CDR2 is SFDVKD. Germline trimming cut 3 bases from V and 4 bases from J; bases unmatched to any gene: 3. CDR3 length: 15 amino acids. Written as DNA, the CDR3 is TGTGCCACCAGTGATCCCGGGACAGGGGCAGATACGCAGTATTTT. Protein: CATSDPGTGADTQYF.

This chain connects TRBV2 to TRBJ2-7; D is unresolved. Trimming pared 8 bases from V and 6 bases from J, leaving 14 bases between. This CDR3 region has 12 residues. The germline CDR1 and CDR2 sequences are SNHLY and FYNNEI. CDR3 in DNA: TGTGCCAGCGGGATAACGGCCCCCGAGCAGTACTTC. Translated: CASGITAPEQYF.

The table lists this clone with a count of one. The V call is TRBV7-3, the J call TRBJ2-2, with a tentative D call TRBD2 (5 bases). CDR1 is SGHTA, CDR2 FQGTGA, per germline. The CDR3 is 15 residues long. V was clipped by 5 bases and J by 1 base, with 11 bases between them. The CDR3 DNA sequence: TGTGCCAGCAGCCGCCGGGGTGGGAACACCGGGGAGCTGTTTTTT. This codes for CASSRRGGNTGELFF.

The rearrangement links TRBV28 to TRBJ1-1; D might be TRBD1 (6 bases). The CDR3 has 15 amino acids. Between the trimmed V and J ends, which lost 3 bases and 1 base, there was a span of 12 bases. CDR1 is MDHEN, CDR2 SYDVKM, per germline. Here the CDR3 DNA reads TGTGCCAGCAGTTTTATCGGGGGCGAGAACACTGAAGCTTTCTTT. Its protein product is CASSFIGGENTEAFF.

V is TRBV30 and J is TRBJ1-5; D call uncertain. The CDR3 covers 14 residues. The germline V gene has CDR1 GTSNPN and CDR2 SVGIG (reference sequence). Trimming removed 2 bases from V and 0 bases from J, with 8 bases in between. Written as DNA, the CDR3 is TGTGCCTGGAGTTTGCACGGTAGCAATCAGCCCCAGCATTTT. This translates into CAWSLHGSNQPQHF. Full variable domain (missing parts from reference TRBV30 and TRBJ1-5): SQTIHQWPATLVQPVGSPLSLECTVEGTSNPNLYWYRQAAGRGLQLLFYSVGIGQISSEVPQNLSASRPQDRQFILSSKKLLLSDSGFYLCAWSLHGSNQPQHFGDGTRLSIL.

This chain joins TRBV5-1 and TRBJ1-4; D remains ambiguous. Trimming left V 1 base short and J 6 bases short, with 10 bases between. The CDR3 is made up of 14 amino acids. Per the germline V gene, CDR1 is SGHRS and CDR2 is YFSETQ. The CDR3 region has the DNA TGCGCCAGCAGCTTGACCGGAAGGGATGAAAAACTGTTTTTT. As protein: CASSLTGRDEKLFF.

The chain combines TRBV6-5 with TRBJ1-1; a weak D match, TRBD1 (6 bases). The V gene's germline CDR1 is MNHEY and CDR2 SVGAGI. V shed 0 bases and J shed 4 bases, with 12 bases lying between them. The CDR3 extends over 15 amino acids. The CDR3 region has the DNA TGTGCCAGCAGTTACTCGAGACAGGTGGGCACTGAAGCTTTCTTT. It translates to CASSYSRQVGTEAFF.

Only one count was recorded for this clone. The J gene is TRBJ1-2, the V gene TRBV14; D possibly corresponds to TRBD1 (5 bases). The V end was cut by 0 bases, the J end by 4 bases, with 9 bases between. This CDR3 contains 14 residues. Germline V gene data show CDR1 as SGHDN and CDR2 as FVKESK. CDR3 in amino acids: CASSQDLGAYGYTF. CDR3 sequence (DNA): TGTGCCAGCAGCCAAGATCTTGGGGCCTATGGCTACACCTTC.

This clone occurred a few times. This chain connects TRBV5-5 to TRBJ2-5, with D tentatively TRBD2 (6 bases). The CDR3 contains 14 residues. The V gene's germline CDR1 is SGHKS and CDR2 YYEKEE (reference sequence). V lost 0 bases and J lost 2, with 8 bases in between. DNA of the CDR3: TGTGCCAGCAGCTTGGCCAGCGGGCAAGAGACCCAGTACTTC. This gives the protein CASSLASGQETQYF.

This sequence joins TRBV5-1 and TRBJ1-2; D remains ambiguous. Looked up from germline, CDR1 is SGHRS and CDR2 is YFSETQ. The CDR3 consists of 12 residues. V was shortened by 0 bases and J by 8 bases, with 8 bases between the two germline ends. The CDR3 DNA sequence: TGCGCCAGCAGCTTGGCCGGGTGGGGCTACACCTTC. It is translated as CASSLAGWGYTF.